The entry below describes one T cell receptor beta chain. Germline V gene sequence: CDR1 MNHEY, CDR2 SMNVEV (reference sequence). V lost 5 bases, J lost 5 bases, and 7 bases stayed unmatched. This CDR3 has 14 residues. This sample is drawn from a study of blood T cell repertoires in COVID-19. About the study: From the United States, Italy and Spain came samples of acute and convalescent COVID-19. PBMCs, B-cell-depleted T cells, or T cells were the source of the cDNA or gDNA that made up the material.

In the authors' methods: Estimated nucleated cell counts came from reference gene primer amplification. The method was immunoSEQ multiplex PCR; TCRdb's version includes in-frame clones alone and lacks a portion of them. V, J and clone size derive from that table, while D and trimming were established from the DNA sequence. The data contain about 220,000 clones, 80% to 90% of them seen just once; the ten biggest clones take up 2.9%. The gene calls are TRBV27 and TRBJ2-3, with 7 nucleotides matching TRBD1. This TCR came from a man aged 45-65 years who had recovered from COVID-19. Sample: peripheral blood. CDR3 amino acids: CASSDQGGVDTQYF. Here the CDR3 DNA reads TGTGCCAGCAGTGACCAAGGGGGCGTAGATACGCAGTATTTT.